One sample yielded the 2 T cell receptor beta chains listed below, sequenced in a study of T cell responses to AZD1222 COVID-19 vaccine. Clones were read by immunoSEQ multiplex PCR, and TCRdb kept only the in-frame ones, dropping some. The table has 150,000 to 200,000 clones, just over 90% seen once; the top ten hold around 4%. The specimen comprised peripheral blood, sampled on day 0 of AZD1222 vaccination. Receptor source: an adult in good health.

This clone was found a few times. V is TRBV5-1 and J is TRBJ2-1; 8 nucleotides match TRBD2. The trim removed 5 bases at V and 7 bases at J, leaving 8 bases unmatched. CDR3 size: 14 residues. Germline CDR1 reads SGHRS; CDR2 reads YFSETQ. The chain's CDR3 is CASSTSGTLNEQFF. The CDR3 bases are TGCGCCAGCAGTACTAGCGGTACCTTGAATGAGCAGTTCTTC.

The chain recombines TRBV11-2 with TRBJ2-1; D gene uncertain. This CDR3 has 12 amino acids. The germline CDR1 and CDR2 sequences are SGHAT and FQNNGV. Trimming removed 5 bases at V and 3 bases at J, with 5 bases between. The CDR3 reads CASSPDYNEQFF. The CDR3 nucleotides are TGTGCCAGCAGCCCGGACTACAATGAGCAGTTCTTC.